Listed below are T cell receptor beta chains from one sample, sequenced in a study of blood T cells in healthy people across ages. A single record per CDR3 protein comes from TCRdb applying MiXCR to the 5' RACE reads. The sample includes around 900,000 distinct CDR3 sequences, roughly 50% of them seen just once. Sequencing was performed on blood. These receptor sequences come from a woman in her fifties or sixties in good health. The CDR3 runs from the conserved cysteine through the conserved F or W. Fields, in order: CDR3 length, D gene, J gene, clone size, V gene, CDR3 protein, CDR3 DNA. D genes are given only for firm matches. Size is stated for part of the rows, as once, few or many counts, or as a class when the clone is expanded.

>15|TRBD2|TRBJ2-1|-|TRBV24-1
CATSDLTSGYNEQFF
TGTGCCACCAGTGATTTGACTAGCGGGTACAATGAGCAGTTCTTC
>16|TRBD1|TRBJ2-1|few|TRBV5-1
CASSLAPGTGANEQFF
TGCGCCAGCAGCTTGGCTCCCGGGACAGGGGCCAATGAGCAGTTCTTC
>14|TRBD2|TRBJ2-4|-|TRBV20-1
CSASGRKRVNIQYF
TGCAGTGCTAGCGGGAGGAAAAGGGTAAACATTCAGTACTTC
>14|-|TRBJ1-5|many|TRBV5-6
CASSFAGINQPQHF
TGTGCCAGCAGCTTTGCAGGGATCAATCAGCCCCAGCATTTT
>13|-|TRBJ1-1|-|TRBV6-4
CASSKEMNTEAFF
TGTGCCAGCAGTAAGGAGATGAACACTGAAGCTTTCTTT
>15|TRBD1|TRBJ1-4|-|TRBV6-2/TRBV6-3
CASSAQGATNEKLFF
TGTGCCAGCAGCGCTCAGGGGGCGACTAATGAAAAACTGTTTTTT
>14|-|TRBJ1-2|-|TRBV29-1
CSVGGSEVYYGYTF
TGCAGCGTTGGGGGGTCAGAGGTATACTATGGCTACACCTTC
>15|-|TRBJ2-1|many|TRBV7-3
CASSLARSTYNEQFF
TGTGCCAGCAGCTTGGCGCGGTCTACCTACAATGAGCAGTTCTTC
>12|-|TRBJ2-5|-|TRBV18
CASRFQWETQYF
TGTGCCAGCCGGTTTCAGTGGGAGACCCAGTACTTC
>15|-|TRBJ2-3|few|TRBV18
CASSPLDSSTDTQYF
TGTGCCAGCTCACCTTTGGACAGCAGCACAGATACGCAGTATTTT
>13|TRBD2|TRBJ2-7|-|TRBV24-1
CATSPSGMGEQYF
TGTGCCACCAGTCCAAGCGGGATGGGCGAGCAGTACTTC
>13|TRBD2|TRBJ2-7|few|TRBV30
CAWGTSGYYEQYF
TGTGCCTGGGGGACTAGCGGATACTACGAGCAGTACTTC
>15|-|TRBJ1-1|-|TRBV10-3
CAIREGVISGTEAFF
TGTGCCATCAGAGAGGGTGTAATATCAGGCACTGAAGCTTTCTTT
>14|-|TRBJ2-7|once|TRBV12-3/TRBV12-4
CTSRIGAPFYEQYF
TGTACCAGCAGAATAGGGGCCCCTTTCTACGAGCAGTACTTC
>15|TRBD2|TRBJ2-3|-|TRBV7-2
CASSNLAGGPDTQYF
TGTGCCAGCAGTAACCTAGCGGGAGGGCCAGATACGCAGTATTTT
>16|TRBD2|TRBJ2-5|few|TRBV20-1
CSARGLTSGTQETQYF
TGCAGTGCTAGGGGTTTGACTAGCGGGACCCAAGAGACCCAGTACTTC
>12|-|TRBJ2-7|-|TRBV4-2
CASQYRAYEQYF
TGTGCCAGCCAGTACAGGGCCTACGAGCAGTACTTC
>14|TRBD2|TRBJ2-7|-|TRBV2
CASKTSGSYNEQYF
TGTGCCAGCAAGACTAGCGGCTCCTACAATGAGCAGTACTTC
>16|-|TRBJ2-5|-|TRBV18
CASSPRYSTGGETQYF
TGTGCCAGCTCACCCAGATATTCGACAGGAGGAGAGACCCAGTACTTC
>15|TRBD2|TRBJ2-3|-|TRBV27
CASSPLANSVDTQYF
TGTGCCAGCAGTCCACTAGCGAACTCGGTGGATACGCAGTATTTT
>15|TRBD1|TRBJ2-1|-|TRBV12-3/TRBV12-4
CASSSGGVESDEQFF
TGTGCCAGCAGTTCAGGGGGAGTCGAGTCAGATGAGCAGTTCTTC
>14|-|TRBJ2-7|-|TRBV28
CATQGSVSSYEQYF
TGTGCCACCCAAGGCAGCGTCTCCTCCTACGAGCAGTACTTC
>11|-|TRBJ1-1|-|TRBV27
CASSSSTEAFF
TGTGCCAGCAGTTCCTCCACTGAAGCTTTCTTT
>15|-|TRBJ2-1|-|TRBV10-1
CASSPTRSPGNEQFF
TGCGCCAGCAGCCCGACTAGATCACCGGGCAATGAGCAGTTCTTC
>15|-|TRBJ2-7|-|TRBV18
CASSPLEGEGGEQYF
TGTGCCAGCTCACCGCTTGAAGGTGAGGGCGGCGAGCAGTACTTC
>15|-|TRBJ1-6|-|TRBV10-3
CAISQTVIYNSPLHF
TGTGCCATCAGTCAGACAGTTATTTATAATTCACCCCTCCACTTT
>13|-|TRBJ2-1|-|TRBV7-2
CASSPRPGDEQFF
TGTGCCAGCAGCCCCCGTCCGGGGGATGAGCAGTTCTTC
>14|-|TRBJ2-4|many|TRBV7-2
CASSQSLGNNIQYF
TGTGCCAGCAGCCAGAGTTTGGGGAACAACATTCAGTACTTC
>11|-|TRBJ2-7|-|TRBV5-1
CASSDNNEQYF
TGCGCCAGCAGCGACAATAACGAGCAGTACTTC
>15|TRBD1|TRBJ2-5|-|TRBV4-2
CASSQDLGQQETQYF
TGTGCCAGCAGCCAAGATCTGGGACAGCAAGAGACCCAGTACTTC